This TCR beta chain was documented in a study of identical twins. As to this clonotype: No antigen is known for it.

CDR3 length equals 17 residues. Unmatched junction bases numbered 6, after V lost 0 bases and J lost 3 bases. Germline CDR1 is SGHRS and CDR2 is YFSETQ. Notes on the study in general: The abundant beta clonotypes from cord blood had fewer insertions, and memory repertoires had none of this.

TCRdb itself ran the 5' RACE reads through MiXCR, one entry per CDR3 protein. Of approximately 190,000 distinct CDR3 sequences in the sample, more than 15% are singletons; the top ten hold around two fifths. The same data also went into a second study, on T cells expressing NK-cell markers. This second report adds: For several donors, these clonotypes were likewise the leading ones in the CD3+CD56-NKG2C+ fraction.

Material for sequencing was CD8+ T cells sorted from blood. The genes are TRBV5-1 and TRBJ2-1; TRBD2 agrees at 10 bases. The source of this sequence is a woman under 30 in good health. The CDR3 coding sequence is TGCGCCAGCAGCTTGGGGCTAGCGGGGGCCAGCTACAATGAGCAGTTCTTC. Translated: CASSLGLAGASYNEQFF. Supplemented by reference TRBV5-1 and TRBJ2-1, the full variable domain reads KAGVTQTPRYLIKTRGQQVTLSCSPISGHRSVSWYQQTPGQGLQFLFEYFSETQRNKGNFPGRFSGRQFSNSRSEMNVSTLELGDSALYLCASSLGLAGASYNEQFFGPGTRLTVL.